This T cell receptor (beta chain) was captured in a study of blood T cell repertoires in COVID-19. Original data processing: Amplification of reference gene primers was used by the study to estimate nucleated cell counts. Profiling relied on immunoSEQ multiplex PCR, and the TCRdb table lists in-frame clones only, not all of them. V and J calls and clone size are copied from that table; D and trimming were computed from the DNA. The sample comprises over 55,000 clones, 90% to 95% of which are singletons, and roughly 8% rests with the top ten. This CDR3 has 17 amino acids. With 0 bases removed from V and 3 bases from J, the gap between germline ends came to 18 bases. The germline CDR1 and CDR2 sequences are MNHEY and SMNVEV (reference sequence).

The clonotype comes from a human donor in a cohort sampled during active COVID-19. Sequencing was carried out using peripheral blood. This sequence joins TRBV27 and TRBJ2-7, with D tentatively TRBD2 (6 bases). CDR3 loop: CASSLSIGGARNYEQYF. For the CDR3, the DNA is TGTGCCAGCAGTTTATCGATAGGCGGGGCCCGAAACTACGAGCAGTACTTC.